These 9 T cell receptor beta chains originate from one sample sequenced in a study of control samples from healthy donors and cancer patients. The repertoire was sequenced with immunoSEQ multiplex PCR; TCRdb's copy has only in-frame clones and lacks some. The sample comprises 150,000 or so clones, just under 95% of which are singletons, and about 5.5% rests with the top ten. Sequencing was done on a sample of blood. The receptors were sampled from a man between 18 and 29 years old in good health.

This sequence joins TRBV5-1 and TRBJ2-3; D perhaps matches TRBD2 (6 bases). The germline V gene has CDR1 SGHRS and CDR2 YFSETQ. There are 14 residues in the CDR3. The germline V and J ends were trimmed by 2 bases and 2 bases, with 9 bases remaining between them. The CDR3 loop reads CASSLVADTDTQYF. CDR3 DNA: TGCGCCAGCAGCTTAGTAGCGGACACAGATACGCAGTATTTT. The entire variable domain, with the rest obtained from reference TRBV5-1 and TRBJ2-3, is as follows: KAGVTQTPRYLIKTRGQQVTLSCSPISGHRSVSWYQQTPGQGLQFLFEYFSETQRNKGNFPGRFSGRQFSNSRSEMNVSTLELGDSALYLCASSLVADTDTQYFGPGTRLTVL.

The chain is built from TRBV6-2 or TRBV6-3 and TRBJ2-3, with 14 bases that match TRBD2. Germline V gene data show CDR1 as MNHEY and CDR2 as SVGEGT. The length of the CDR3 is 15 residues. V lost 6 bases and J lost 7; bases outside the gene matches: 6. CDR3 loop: CASSETSGGAYTQYF. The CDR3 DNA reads TGTGCCAGCAGCGAGACTAGCGGGGGGGCTTATACGCAGTATTTT.

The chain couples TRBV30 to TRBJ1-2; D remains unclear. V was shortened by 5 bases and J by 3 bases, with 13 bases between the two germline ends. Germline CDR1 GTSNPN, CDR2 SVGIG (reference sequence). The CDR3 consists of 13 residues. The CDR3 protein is CAWRPSPYYGYTF. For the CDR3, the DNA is TGTGCCTGGCGTCCGAGCCCCTACTATGGCTACACCTTC. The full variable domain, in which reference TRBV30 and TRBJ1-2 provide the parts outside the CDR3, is SQTIHQWPATLVQPVGSPLSLECTVEGTSNPNLYWYRQAAGRGLQLLFYSVGIGQISSEVPQNLSASRPQDRQFILSSKKLLLSDSGFYLCAWRPSPYYGYTFGSGTRLTVV.

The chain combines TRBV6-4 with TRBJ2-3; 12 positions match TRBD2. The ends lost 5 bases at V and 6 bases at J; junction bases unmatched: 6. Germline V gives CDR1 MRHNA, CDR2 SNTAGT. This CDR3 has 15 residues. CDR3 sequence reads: CASSSSGGAADTQYF. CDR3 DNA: TGTGCCAGCAGTTCTAGCGGGGGGGCCGCCGATACGCAGTATTTT.

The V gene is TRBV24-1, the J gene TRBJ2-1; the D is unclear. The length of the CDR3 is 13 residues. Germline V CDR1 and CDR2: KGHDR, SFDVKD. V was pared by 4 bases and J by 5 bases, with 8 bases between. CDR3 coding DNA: TGTGCCACCAGTGACCCGAATAACAATGAGCAGTTCTTC. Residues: CATSDPNNNEQFF.

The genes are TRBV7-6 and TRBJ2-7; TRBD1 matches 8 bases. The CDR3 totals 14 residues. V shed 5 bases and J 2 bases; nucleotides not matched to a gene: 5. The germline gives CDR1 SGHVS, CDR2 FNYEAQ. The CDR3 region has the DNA TGTGCCAGCAGCCCAGGACAGGGAGCCTACGAGCAGTACTTC. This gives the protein CASSPGQGAYEQYF.

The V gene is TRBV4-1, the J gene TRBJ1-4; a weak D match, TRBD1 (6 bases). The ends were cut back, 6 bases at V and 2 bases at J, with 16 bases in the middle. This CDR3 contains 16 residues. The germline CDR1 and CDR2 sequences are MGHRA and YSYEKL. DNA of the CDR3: TGCGCCAGCAGAGCAGGAGGGGGGGCGACTAATGAAAAACTGTTTTTT. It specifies CASRAGGGATNEKLFF.

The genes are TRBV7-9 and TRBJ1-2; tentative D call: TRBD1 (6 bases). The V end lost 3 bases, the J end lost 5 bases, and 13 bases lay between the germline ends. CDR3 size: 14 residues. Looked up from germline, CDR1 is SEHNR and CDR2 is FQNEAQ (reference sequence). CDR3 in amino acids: CASSLGQGSYGYTF. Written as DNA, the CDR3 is TGTGCCAGCAGCTTGGGTCAGGGGTCATATGGCTACACCTTC.

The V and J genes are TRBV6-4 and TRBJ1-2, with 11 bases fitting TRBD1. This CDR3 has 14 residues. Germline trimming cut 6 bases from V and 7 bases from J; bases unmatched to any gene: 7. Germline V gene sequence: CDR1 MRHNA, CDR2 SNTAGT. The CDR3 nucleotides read TGTGCCAGCAGAGCCCCCGGGACAGGGGGTGGCTACACCTTC. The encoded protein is CASRAPGTGGGYTF.